Following are 29 T cell receptor beta chains from one sample sequenced in a study of graft-versus-host responses after intestinal transplantation. These receptors have no identified antigens. The data were produced by immunoSEQ multiplex PCR, yet TCRdb's version contains in-frame clones alone and is incomplete. The data show tens of thousands of clones, 90% to 95% seen once. The sequencing here drew on unstimulated CD4+ T cells sorted from spleen or lymph node cells, taken before transplant. The receptors were gathered from a human donor who was the organ donor for an intestinal transplant.

A word on this clone: Germline and junction disagree at one end, which may indicate a read error. V gene TRBV7-7 combines with J gene TRBJ1-2, with a weak D call TRBD1 (6 bases). Germline V gives CDR1 SSHAT, CDR2 FNYEAQ (reference sequence). The CDR3 is 16 residues long. In nucleotides, the CDR3 is TGTGCTAGCAGCCCCCCCTCTCGCCAGGGGTTGGGTGGCTACACCTTC. Translating it yields CASSPPSRQGLGGYTF. Drawing the rest from reference TRBV7-7 and TRBJ1-2, the complete variable domain is GAGVSQSPRYKVTKRGQDVTLRCDPISSHATLYWYQQALGQGPEFLTYFNYEAQPDKSGLPSDRFSAERPEGSISTLTIQRTEQRDSAMYRCASSPPSRQGLGGYTFGSGTRLTVV.

This clone was seen just once. The chain joins TRBV25-1 to TRBJ1-4, with 8 nucleotides matching TRBD1. Trimming took 4 bases from V and 8 from J; bases not matched to a gene: 6. CDR1 is MGHDK and CDR2 is SYGVNS in the germline V gene. The CDR3 sequence is 14 residues long. The CDR3 bases are TGTGCCAGCAGTGTCGACAGGGGCCGGGAAAAACTGTTTTTT. It is translated as CASSVDRGREKLFF.

The chain couples TRBV27 to TRBJ2-5; 13 bases are shared with TRBD2. Germline CDR1 is MNHEY and CDR2 is SMNVEV (reference sequence). V was clipped by 2 bases and J by 11 bases; unmatched bases: 8. This CDR3 is built from 15 residues. CDR3 residues: CASSLTSGGAWEQYF. CDR3 nucleotides: TGTGCCAGCAGTTTAACTAGCGGGGGGGCCTGGGAGCAGTACTTC.

This chain links TRBV7-2 with TRBJ1-2; D remains ambiguous. Germline-derived CDR1 and CDR2 are SGHTA and FQGNSA. This CDR3 has 13 amino acids. The V end was cut by 6 bases, the J end by 2 bases, with 10 bases between. DNA for the CDR3: TGTGCCAGCAGTCGCGACACGAACTATGGCTACACCTTC. It yields the protein CASSRDTNYGYTF.

The chain is built from TRBV19 and TRBJ1-5; 7 bases are shared with TRBD1. V lost 4 bases, J lost 3 bases, and 12 bases stayed unmatched. The CDR3 has 17 amino acids. CDR1 and CDR2 (germline): LNHDA, SQIVND (reference sequence). DNA of the CDR3: TGTGCCAGTAGTACGGCCCGCGACAGGGAATTCAATCAGCCCCAGCATTTT. It translates to CASSTARDREFNQPQHF.

CDR3: CASSLALRGVADTQYF. The CDR3 region has the DNA TGCGCCAGCAGCTTGGCTCTGCGGGGGGTGGCAGATACGCAGTATTTT. The rearrangement uses TRBV5-1 and TRBJ2-3; TRBD2 aligns across 8 bases. V lost 0 bases, J lost 4 bases, and 7 bases stayed unmatched. The CDR3 spans 16 residues. Germline CDR1 SGHRS, CDR2 YFSETQ.

The rearrangement uses TRBV11-2 and TRBJ1-1; possible D gene TRBD1, 6 bases. Germline CDR1 is SGHAT and CDR2 is FQNNGV. There are 15 residues in the CDR3. Trimming pared 2 bases from V and 2 bases from J, leaving 12 bases between. CDR3 loop: CASSLIPGANTEAFF. CDR3 nucleotide sequence: TGTGCCAGCAGCTTAATCCCGGGGGCTAACACTGAAGCTTTCTTT.

The V and J genes are TRBV4-1 and TRBJ2-5; TRBD2 might be the D (5 bases). There are 16 residues in the CDR3. Germline V gene data show CDR1 as MGHRA and CDR2 as YSYEKL. The ends were cut back, 3 bases at V and 2 bases at J, with 16 bases in the middle. CDR3 in amino acids: CASSHAGLLVQETQYF. The CDR3, as DNA: TGCGCCAGCAGCCACGCCGGACTTTTGGTGCAAGAGACCCAGTACTTC.

The chain has TRBV6-1 and TRBJ2-3; 8 nucleotides align to TRBD1. The CDR3 has 11 residues. The germline gives CDR1 MNHNS, CDR2 SASEGT. J was trimmed by 15 bases and V by 5 bases; bases with no gene match: 7. The CDR3 protein is CASSFAQGGYF. CDR3 bases: TGTGCCAGCAGTTTCGCACAGGGGGGATATTTT.

The chain carries TRBV10-3 and TRBJ2-7, with D perhaps given as TRBD1 or TRBD2 (6 bases each). Germline V lookup: CDR1 ENHRY, CDR2 SYGVKD. V lost 3 bases to trimming and J lost 3 bases, with 9 bases between them. CDR3 length: 13 amino acids. The CDR3 protein is CAISEGGHYEQYF. The CDR3 DNA sequence: TGTGCCATCAGTGAAGGGGGGCACTACGAGCAGTACTTC.

The chain is built from TRBV4-2 and TRBJ2-5, with unresolved D. Deletions cut 6 bases from V and 0 bases from J, with 14 bases between. Per germline, CDR1 LGHNA and CDR2 YNFKEQ. The CDR3 is made up of 15 amino acids. The CDR3 nucleotides read TGTGCCAGCAGACCAGGAGTAGCCGACCAAGAGACCCAGTACTTC. The encoded protein is CASRPGVADQETQYF.

The chain employs TRBV30 and TRBJ1-2; TRBD1 agrees at 12 bases. CDR3 length: 13 residues. The V and J ends lost 4 bases and 8 bases, in that order; junction bases with no gene match: 5. Germline V gene sequence: CDR1 GTSNPN, CDR2 SVGIG (reference sequence). The CDR3 region is CAWTRDRGRGYTF. CDR3 nucleotide sequence: TGTGCCTGGACAAGGGACAGGGGGCGAGGCTACACCTTC.

The genes are TRBV18 and TRBJ2-3, with D unclear. The V end lost 4 bases, the J end lost 1 base, and 12 bases lay between the germline ends. Germline-derived CDR1 and CDR2 are KGHSH and LQKENI. The CDR3 is 15 amino acids. The CDR3 loop reads CASSRGFLGTDTQYF. The CDR3 DNA reads TGTGCCAGCTCACGAGGATTTTTGGGCACAGATACGCAGTATTTT.

This rearrangement joins TRBV7-2 to TRBJ1-1; D uncertain. V gave up 1 base and J gave up 1 base, with 10 bases separating them. CDR1 and CDR2 from the germline V gene are SGHTA and FQGNSA. This CDR3 region has 15 residues. CDR3 protein: CASSLVAVSNTEAFF. The DNA of the CDR3 is TGTGCCAGCAGCTTAGTGGCGGTATCGAACACTGAAGCTTTCTTT.

The genes are TRBV25-1 and TRBJ1-2; TRBD1 matches at 9 bases. Trimming removed 7 bases from V and 5 bases from J; junction bases left unmatched: 2. Germline CDR1 MGHDK, CDR2 SYGVNS. The CDR3 is made up of 12 amino acids. CDR3 sequence: CASMGQGYGYTF. In DNA form, the CDR3 reads TGTGCCAGCATGGGACAGGGATATGGCTACACCTTC.

DNA for the CDR3: TGCGCCAGCAGCTTGGTGACAGGCCAAGAGACCCAGTACTTC. As protein: CASSLVTGQETQYF. The gene calls are TRBV5-1 and TRBJ2-5; D is possibly TRBD1 (6 bases). This CDR3 region has 14 residues. The V and J ends lost 0 bases and 1 base respectively, with 7 bases between them. The germline CDR1 and CDR2 sequences are SGHRS and YFSETQ.

The chain has TRBV5-4 and TRBJ2-5; D possibly corresponds to TRBD1 (5 bases). The DNA end favors TRBJ2-7, so the J call may be wrong. Germline assignment: CDR1 SGHNT and CDR2 YYREEE (reference sequence). There are 14 residues in the CDR3. The CDR3 here is CASSQTDSSYEQYF. For the CDR3, the DNA is TGTGCCAGCAGCCAAACCGACAGCTCCTACGAGCAGTACTTC.

The gene calls are TRBV10-2 and TRBJ2-7, with TRBD2 matching 8 bases. The CDR3 length is 13 residues. The ends lost 6 bases at V and 4 bases at J; junction bases unmatched: 5. Looked up from germline, CDR1 is WSHSY and CDR2 is SAAADI. The CDR3 sequence is CASREAGGYEQYF. For the CDR3, the DNA is TGCGCCAGCAGAGAGGCGGGGGGTTACGAGCAGTACTTC.

J is TRBJ2-7 and V is TRBV7-9; D could derive from TRBD1 or TRBD2 (6 bases each). Trimming left V 1 base short and J 3 bases short, with 16 bases between. CDR1 and CDR2 (germline): SEHNR, FQNEAQ (reference sequence). The CDR3 is made up of 16 amino acids. CDR3 sequence (DNA): TGTGCCAGCAGCTTAGTTAAACGGGGGCTCGTCTACGAGCAGTACTTC. It yields the protein CASSLVKRGLVYEQYF.

The chain employs TRBV7-2 and TRBJ1-5; D uncertain. Trimming removed 8 bases from V and 9 bases from J, with 20 bases in between. The CDR3 length is 14 residues. Germline CDR1 reads SGHTA; CDR2 reads FQGNSA. The CDR3 DNA reads TGTGCCAGCGCCCCCTTGAGTACCGGAGTGCCCCAGCATTTT. Protein product: CASAPLSTGVPQHF.

The chain carries TRBV11-1 and TRBJ1-2; TRBD1 matches at 7 bases. Germline lookup yields CDR1 SGHAT and CDR2 FQDESV (reference sequence). Trimming cost V 5 bases and J 2 bases; bases outside gene matches: 8. This CDR3 region has 15 residues. The CDR3 protein is CASSPLDRINYGYTF. The DNA for the CDR3 is TGTGCCAGCAGCCCTCTGGACAGGATCAACTATGGCTACACCTTC. Based on the CDR3 plus reference TRBV11-1 and TRBJ1-2, the full variable domain is EAEVAQSPRYKITEKSQAVAFWCDPISGHATLYWYRQILGQGPELLVQFQDESVVDDSQLPKDRFSAERLKGVDSTLKIQPAELGDSAMYLCASSPLDRINYGYTFGSGTRLTVV.

The chain has TRBV4-3 and TRBJ2-2, with a weak D call TRBD2 (7 bases). V was trimmed by 3 bases and J by 7 bases, leaving 18 bases between them. From germline, CDR1 is LGHNA and CDR2 YSLEER. The CDR3 is 16 residues long. The CDR3 is CASSHLMTGGFGELFF. CDR3 bases: TGCGCCAGCAGCCACCTGATGACGGGGGGCTTCGGGGAGCTGTTTTTT.

V usage is TRBV6-1 and J usage is TRBJ2-1; 8 bases line up with TRBD2. Germline assignment: CDR1 MNHNS and CDR2 SASEGT. V shed 3 bases, J shed 3 bases, and the junction held 4 bases outside the gene matches. This CDR3 spans 15 amino acids. Here the CDR3 DNA reads TGTGCCAGCAGTGACCGGGGGGGCCTCTACAATGAGCAGTTCTTC. This translates into CASSDRGGLYNEQFF.

The chain is built from TRBV18 and TRBJ1-6; unclear D gene. The CDR3 spans 12 residues. V was cut by 3 bases and J by 11 bases, with 8 bases left in between. Per germline, CDR1 KGHSH and CDR2 LQKENI. This CDR3 is CASSPNEAPLHF. The CDR3 nucleotides are TGTGCCAGCTCACCGAACGAGGCACCCCTCCACTTT.

The chain has TRBV11-2 and TRBJ2-5; D is perhaps TRBD1 (6 bases). Per the germline V gene, CDR1 is SGHAT and CDR2 is FQNNGV. The CDR3 runs 14 residues. Between the trimmed V and J ends, which lost 3 bases and 5 bases, there was a span of 13 bases. This CDR3 is CASSLGAGTETQYF. CDR3 DNA: TGTGCCAGCAGCTTGGGGGCGGGTACGGAGACCCAGTACTTC.

This chain joins TRBV10-3 and TRBJ2-7, with D perhaps matching TRBD2 (7 bases). The V gene lost 9 bases and the J gene lost 2 bases, with 14 bases spanning the gap. Germline values: CDR1 ENHRY, CDR2 SYGVKD. This CDR3 has 13 residues. As DNA, the CDR3 is TGTGCCATTAAGGGGGGGGTGACCTACGAGCAGTACTTC. Residues: CAIKGGVTYEQYF.

The chain joins TRBV7-3 to TRBJ2-1; TRBD2 agrees at 7 bases. J was trimmed by 0 bases and V by 4 bases; bases with no gene match: 6. Germline V gives CDR1 SGHTA, CDR2 FQGTGA. The length of the CDR3 is 16 residues. CDR3 nucleotides: TGTGCCAGCAGCTCGAGGAGCGGGGCCTCCTACAATGAGCAGTTCTTC. This encodes CASSSRSGASYNEQFF.

The chain recombines TRBV7-2 with TRBJ2-7; 7 bases line up with TRBD1. V dropped 1 base and J dropped 3; count of bases not matched to a gene: 9. The germline V gene encodes CDR1 SGHTA and CDR2 FQGNSA. The CDR3 length is 16 residues. The CDR3 spells CASSLGTDRVFYEQYF. The CDR3 DNA reads as TGTGCCAGCAGCTTAGGTACCGACAGGGTGTTCTACGAGCAGTACTTC.

This sequence joins TRBV7-9 and TRBJ2-6; D call uncertain. This CDR3 spans 17 amino acids. Germline CDR1 is SEHNR and CDR2 is FQNEAQ (reference sequence). The V and J ends lost 6 bases and 0 bases respectively, with 15 bases between them. For the CDR3, the DNA is TGTGCCAGCAGACCGCGGCCGGTGATCTCTGGGGCCAACGTCCTGACTTTC. Translated, it gives CASRPRPVISGANVLTF.